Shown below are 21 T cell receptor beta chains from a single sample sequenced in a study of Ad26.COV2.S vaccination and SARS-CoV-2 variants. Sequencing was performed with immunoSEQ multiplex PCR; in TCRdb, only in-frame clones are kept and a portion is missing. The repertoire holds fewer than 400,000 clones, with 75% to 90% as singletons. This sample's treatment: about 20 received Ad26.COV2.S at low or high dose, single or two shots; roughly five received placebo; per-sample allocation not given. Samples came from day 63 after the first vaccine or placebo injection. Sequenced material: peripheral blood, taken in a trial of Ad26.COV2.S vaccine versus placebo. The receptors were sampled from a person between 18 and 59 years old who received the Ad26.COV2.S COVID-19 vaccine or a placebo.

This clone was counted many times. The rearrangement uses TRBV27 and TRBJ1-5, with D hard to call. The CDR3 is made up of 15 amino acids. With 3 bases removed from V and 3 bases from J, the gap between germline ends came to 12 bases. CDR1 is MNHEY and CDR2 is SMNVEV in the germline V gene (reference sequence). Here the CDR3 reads CASSFSGSYNQPQHF. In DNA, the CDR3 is TGTGCCAGCAGTTTCTCTGGGAGTTACAATCAGCCCCAGCATTTT.

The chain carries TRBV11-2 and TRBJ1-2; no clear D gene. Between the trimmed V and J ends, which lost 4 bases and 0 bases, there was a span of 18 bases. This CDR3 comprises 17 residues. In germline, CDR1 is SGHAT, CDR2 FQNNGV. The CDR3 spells CASSSVGVRRPNYGYTF. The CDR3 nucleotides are TGTGCCAGCAGCTCCGTCGGGGTACGCAGGCCTAACTATGGCTACACCTTC.

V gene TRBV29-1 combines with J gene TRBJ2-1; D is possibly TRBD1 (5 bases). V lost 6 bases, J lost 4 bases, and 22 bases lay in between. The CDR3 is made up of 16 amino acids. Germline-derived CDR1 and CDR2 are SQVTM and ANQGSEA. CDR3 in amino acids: CSVPGFPLRIYNEQFF. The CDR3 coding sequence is TGCAGCGTACCAGGGTTCCCCTTGCGGATATACAATGAGCAGTTCTTC.

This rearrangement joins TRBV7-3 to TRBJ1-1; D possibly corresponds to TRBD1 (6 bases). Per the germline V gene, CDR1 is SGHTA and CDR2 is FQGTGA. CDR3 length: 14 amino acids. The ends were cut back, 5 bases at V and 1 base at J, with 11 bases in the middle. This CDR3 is CASSPGHQNTEAFF. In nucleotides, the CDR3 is TGTGCCAGCAGCCCGGGACACCAGAACACTGAAGCTTTCTTT.

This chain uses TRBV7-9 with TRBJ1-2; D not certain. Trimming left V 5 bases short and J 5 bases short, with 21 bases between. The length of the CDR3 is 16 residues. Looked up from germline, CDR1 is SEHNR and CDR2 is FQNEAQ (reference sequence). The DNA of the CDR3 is TGTGCCAGCAGCCCGATTTTTAACAGTTTGTCTTATGGCTACACCTTC. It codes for CASSPIFNSLSYGYTF.

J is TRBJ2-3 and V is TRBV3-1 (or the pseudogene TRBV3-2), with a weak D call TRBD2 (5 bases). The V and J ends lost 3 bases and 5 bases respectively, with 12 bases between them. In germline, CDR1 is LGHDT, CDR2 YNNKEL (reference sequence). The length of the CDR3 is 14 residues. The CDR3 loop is CASSQVDAGDTQYF. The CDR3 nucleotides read TGTGCCAGCAGCCAGGTAGACGCGGGAGATACGCAGTATTTT.

CDR3 amino acids: CSVETGNSNQPQHF. CDR3 DNA: TGCAGCGTTGAAACAGGAAATAGCAATCAGCCCCAGCATTTT. The chain joins TRBV29-1 to TRBJ1-5; a possible D gene is TRBD1 (5 bases). Between the trimmed V and J ends, which lost 2 bases and 0 bases, there was a span of 8 bases. Germline V gene lookup returns CDR1 SQVTM and CDR2 ANQGSEA. The CDR3 totals 14 residues.

The CDR3 DNA follows: TGCGCCAGCAGCTCGGGGGTAGCGGGTAATGAAAAACTGTTTTTT. Protein: CASSSGVAGNEKLFF. This chain connects TRBV5-1 to TRBJ1-4; tentatively, D is TRBD1 (5 bases). The V gene's germline CDR1 is SGHRS and CDR2 YFSETQ. The CDR3 is 15 amino acids. V was pared by 3 bases and J by 4 bases, with 13 bases between.

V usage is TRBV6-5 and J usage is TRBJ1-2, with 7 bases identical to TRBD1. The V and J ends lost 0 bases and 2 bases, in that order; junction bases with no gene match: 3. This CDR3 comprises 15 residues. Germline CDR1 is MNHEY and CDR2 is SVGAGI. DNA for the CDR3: TGTGCCAGCAGTTACTCCCTGGGACAGAACTATGGCTACACCTTC. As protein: CASSYSLGQNYGYTF.

The CDR3 coding sequence is TGTGCCAGCAGTAGGGGGGCCTTCTACCCCGTCGATACGCAGTATTTT. Residues: CASSRGAFYPVDTQYF. The gene calls are TRBV6-2 or TRBV6-3 and TRBJ2-3; D might be TRBD1 or TRBD2, each matching 6 bases. From germline, CDR1 is MNHEY and CDR2 SVGEGT. This CDR3 is 16 amino acids long. V lost 5 bases to trimming and J lost 6 bases, with 21 bases between them.

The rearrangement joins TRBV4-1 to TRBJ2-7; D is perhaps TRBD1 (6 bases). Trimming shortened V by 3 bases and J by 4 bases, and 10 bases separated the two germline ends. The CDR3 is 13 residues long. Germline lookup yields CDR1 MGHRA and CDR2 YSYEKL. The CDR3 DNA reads TGCGCCAGCAGCCAGTACGACAGGTACGAGCAGTACTTC. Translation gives CASSQYDRYEQYF.

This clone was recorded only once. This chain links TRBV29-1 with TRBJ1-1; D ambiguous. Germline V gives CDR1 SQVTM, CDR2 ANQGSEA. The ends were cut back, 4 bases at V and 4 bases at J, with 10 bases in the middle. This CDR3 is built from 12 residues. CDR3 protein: CSVVAITTEAFF. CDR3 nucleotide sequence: TGCAGCGTTGTTGCCATTACCACTGAAGCTTTCTTT.

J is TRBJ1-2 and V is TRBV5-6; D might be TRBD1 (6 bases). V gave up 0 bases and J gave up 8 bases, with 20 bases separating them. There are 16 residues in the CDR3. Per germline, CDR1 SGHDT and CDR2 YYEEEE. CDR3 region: CASSLAGVGRGRGYTF. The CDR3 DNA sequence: TGTGCCAGCAGCTTGGCTGGGGTGGGCAGGGGTCGCGGCTACACCTTC.

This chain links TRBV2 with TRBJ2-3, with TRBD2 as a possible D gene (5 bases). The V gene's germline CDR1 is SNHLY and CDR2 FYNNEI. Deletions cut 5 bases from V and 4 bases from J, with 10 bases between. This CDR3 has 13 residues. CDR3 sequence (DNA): TGTGCCAGCAGTCAAGGACTGTCAGATACGCAGTATTTT. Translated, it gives CASSQGLSDTQYF.

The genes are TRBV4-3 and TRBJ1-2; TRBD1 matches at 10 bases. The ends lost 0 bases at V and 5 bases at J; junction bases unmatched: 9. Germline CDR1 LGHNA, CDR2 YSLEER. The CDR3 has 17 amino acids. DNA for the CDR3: TGCGCCAGCAGCCAAGATATGGGGGACAGGGGTTCTTATGGCTACACCTTC. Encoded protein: CASSQDMGDRGSYGYTF.

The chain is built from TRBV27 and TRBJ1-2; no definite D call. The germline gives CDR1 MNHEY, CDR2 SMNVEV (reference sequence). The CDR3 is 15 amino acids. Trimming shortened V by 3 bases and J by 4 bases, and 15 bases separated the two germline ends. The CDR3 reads CASSLVPPGVYGYTF. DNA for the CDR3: TGTGCCAGCAGTTTGGTCCCTCCTGGAGTCTATGGCTACACCTTC.

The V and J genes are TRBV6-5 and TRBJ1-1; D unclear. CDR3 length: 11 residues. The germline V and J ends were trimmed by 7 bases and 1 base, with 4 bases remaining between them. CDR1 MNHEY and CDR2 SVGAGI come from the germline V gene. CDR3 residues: CASTQNTEAFF. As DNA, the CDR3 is TGTGCCAGCACCCAGAACACTGAAGCTTTCTTT.

CDR3 nucleotides: TGTGCCAGCTCTCTCGGACAGGGTGTCGGAACTGAAGCTTTCTTT. This encodes CASSLGQGVGTEAFF. The chain links TRBV18 to TRBJ1-1; 8 bases align to TRBD1. V shed 6 bases and J 5 bases; nucleotides not matched to a gene: 11. From germline, CDR1 is KGHSH and CDR2 LQKENI. This CDR3 region has 15 residues. The variable domain in full, completed from reference TRBV18 and TRBJ1-1, reads NAGVMQNPRHLVRRRGQEARLRCSPMKGHSHVYWYRQLPEEGLKFMVYLQKENIIDESGMPKERFSAEFPKEGPSILRIQQVVRGDSAAYFCASSLGQGVGTEAFFGQGTRLTVV.

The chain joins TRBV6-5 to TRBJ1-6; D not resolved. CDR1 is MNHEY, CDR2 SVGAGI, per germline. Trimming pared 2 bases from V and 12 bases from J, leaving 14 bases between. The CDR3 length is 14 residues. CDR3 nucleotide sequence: TGTGCCAGCAGTTACGGCACATCACAAAGACCCCTCCACTTT. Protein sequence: CASSYGTSQRPLHF.

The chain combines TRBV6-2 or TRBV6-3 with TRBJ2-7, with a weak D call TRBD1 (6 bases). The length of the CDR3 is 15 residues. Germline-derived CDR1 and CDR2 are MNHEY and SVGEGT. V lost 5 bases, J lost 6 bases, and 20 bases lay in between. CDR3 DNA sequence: TGTGCCAGCAGTGGCTCAGGACAGATGTCCGGCGAGCAGTACGTC. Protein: CASSGSGQMSGEQYV.

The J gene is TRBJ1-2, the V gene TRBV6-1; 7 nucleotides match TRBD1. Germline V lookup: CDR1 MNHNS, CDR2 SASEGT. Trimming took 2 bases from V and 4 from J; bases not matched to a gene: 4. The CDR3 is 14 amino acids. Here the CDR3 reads CASSEQDRIYGYTF. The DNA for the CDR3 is TGTGCCAGCAGTGAACAGGACAGGATCTATGGCTACACCTTC.